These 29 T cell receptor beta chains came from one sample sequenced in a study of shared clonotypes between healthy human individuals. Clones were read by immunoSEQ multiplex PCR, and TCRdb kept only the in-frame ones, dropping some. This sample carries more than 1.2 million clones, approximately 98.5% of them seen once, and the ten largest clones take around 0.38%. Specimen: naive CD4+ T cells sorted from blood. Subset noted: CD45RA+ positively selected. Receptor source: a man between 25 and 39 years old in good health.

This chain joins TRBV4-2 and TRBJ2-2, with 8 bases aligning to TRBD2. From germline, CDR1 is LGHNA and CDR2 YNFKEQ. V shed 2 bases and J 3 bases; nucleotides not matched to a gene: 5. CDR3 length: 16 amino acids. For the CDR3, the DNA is TGTGCCAGCAGCCAACCAGTACTAGCGGACACCGGGGAGCTGTTTTTT. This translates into CASSQPVLADTGELFF.

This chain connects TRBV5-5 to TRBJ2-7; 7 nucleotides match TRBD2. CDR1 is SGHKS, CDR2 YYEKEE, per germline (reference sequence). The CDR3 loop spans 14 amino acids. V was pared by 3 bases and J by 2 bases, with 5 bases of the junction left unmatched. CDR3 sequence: CASSWGGGTYEQYF. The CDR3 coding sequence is TGTGCCAGCAGCTGGGGGGGAGGAACCTACGAGCAGTACTTC. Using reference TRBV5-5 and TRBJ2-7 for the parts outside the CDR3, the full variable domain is DAGVTQSPTHLIKTRGQQVTLRCSPISGHKSVSWYQQVLGQGPQFIFQYYEKEERGRGNFPDRFSARQFPNYSSELNVNALLLGDSALYLCASSWGGGTYEQYFGPGTRLTVT.

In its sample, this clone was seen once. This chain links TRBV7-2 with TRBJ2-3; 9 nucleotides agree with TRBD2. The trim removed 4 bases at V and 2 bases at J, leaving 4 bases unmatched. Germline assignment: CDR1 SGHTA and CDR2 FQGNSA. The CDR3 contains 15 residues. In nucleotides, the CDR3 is TGTGCCAGCAGCTCCTGGACTAGCGCCACAGATACGCAGTATTTT. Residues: CASSSWTSATDTQYF.

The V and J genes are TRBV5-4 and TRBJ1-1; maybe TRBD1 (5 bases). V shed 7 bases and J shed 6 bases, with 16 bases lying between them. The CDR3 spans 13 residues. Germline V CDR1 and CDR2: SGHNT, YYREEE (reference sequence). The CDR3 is CASVEAGMAEAFF. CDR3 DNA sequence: TGTGCCAGCGTCGAGGCAGGGATGGCTGAAGCTTTCTTT.

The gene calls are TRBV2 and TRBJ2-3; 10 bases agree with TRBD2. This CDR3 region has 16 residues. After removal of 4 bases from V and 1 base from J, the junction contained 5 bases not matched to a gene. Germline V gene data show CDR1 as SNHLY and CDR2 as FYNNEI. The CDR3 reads CASSVPSGSGTDTQYF. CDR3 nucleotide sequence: TGTGCCAGCAGTGTGCCTAGCGGGAGTGGCACAGATACGCAGTATTTT.

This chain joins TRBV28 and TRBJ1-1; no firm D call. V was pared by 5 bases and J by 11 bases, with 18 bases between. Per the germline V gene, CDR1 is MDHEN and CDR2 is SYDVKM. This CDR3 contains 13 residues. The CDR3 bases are TGTGCCAGCAGTCTCTTTTTACGAGATGGCGCTTTCTTT. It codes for CASSLFLRDGAFF.

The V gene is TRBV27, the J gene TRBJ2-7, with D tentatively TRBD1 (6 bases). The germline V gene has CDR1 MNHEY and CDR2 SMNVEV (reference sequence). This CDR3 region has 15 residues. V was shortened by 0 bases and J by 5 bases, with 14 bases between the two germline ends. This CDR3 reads CASSLSGQGFDEQYF. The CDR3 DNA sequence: TGTGCCAGCAGTTTATCGGGCCAGGGGTTTGACGAGCAGTACTTC.

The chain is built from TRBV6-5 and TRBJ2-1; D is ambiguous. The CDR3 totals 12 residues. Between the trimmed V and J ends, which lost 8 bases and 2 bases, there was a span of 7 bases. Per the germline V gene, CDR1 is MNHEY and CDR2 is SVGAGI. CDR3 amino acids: CASLGPYNEQFF. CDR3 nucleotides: TGTGCCAGCCTCGGACCCTACAATGAGCAGTTCTTC.

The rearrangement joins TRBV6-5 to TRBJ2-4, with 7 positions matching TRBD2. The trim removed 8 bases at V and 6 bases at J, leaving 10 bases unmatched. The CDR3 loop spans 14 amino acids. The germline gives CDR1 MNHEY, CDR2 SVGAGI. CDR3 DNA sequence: TGTGCCAGCTCCTGGGGGGGTATCGGAAACATTCAGTACTTC. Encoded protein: CASSWGGIGNIQYF.

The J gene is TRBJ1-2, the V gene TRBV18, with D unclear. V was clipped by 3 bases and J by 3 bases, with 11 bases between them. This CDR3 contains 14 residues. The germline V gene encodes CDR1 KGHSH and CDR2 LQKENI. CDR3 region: CASSPWPDDYGYTF. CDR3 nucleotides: TGTGCCAGCTCACCTTGGCCCGATGACTATGGCTACACCTTC.

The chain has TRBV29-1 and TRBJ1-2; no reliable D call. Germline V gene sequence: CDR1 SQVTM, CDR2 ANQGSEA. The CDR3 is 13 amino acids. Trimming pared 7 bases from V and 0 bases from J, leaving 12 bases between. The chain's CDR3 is CSGYSSSNYGYTF. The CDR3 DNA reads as TGCAGCGGGTACAGCAGCTCTAACTATGGCTACACCTTC. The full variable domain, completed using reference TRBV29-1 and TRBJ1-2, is SAVISQKPSRDICQRGTSLTIQCQVDSQVTMMFWYRQQPGQSLTLIATANQGSEATYESGFVIDKFPISRPNLTFSTLTVSNMSPEDSSIYLCSGYSSSNYGYTFGSGTRLTVV.

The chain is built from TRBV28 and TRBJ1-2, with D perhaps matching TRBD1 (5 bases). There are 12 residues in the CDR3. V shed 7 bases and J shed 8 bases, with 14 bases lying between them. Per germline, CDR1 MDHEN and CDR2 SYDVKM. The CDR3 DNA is TGTGCCAGCATGCCTACCCGACAGGGCTACACCTTC. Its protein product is CASMPTRQGYTF.

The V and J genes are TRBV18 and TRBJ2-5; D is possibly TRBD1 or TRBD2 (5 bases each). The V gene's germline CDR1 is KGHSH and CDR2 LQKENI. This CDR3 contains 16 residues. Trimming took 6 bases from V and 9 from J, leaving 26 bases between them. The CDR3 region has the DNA TGTGCCAGCTCGCCTGGGACCGCAGGACCAGTGAGGGCCCAGTACTTC. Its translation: CASSPGTAGPVRAQYF.

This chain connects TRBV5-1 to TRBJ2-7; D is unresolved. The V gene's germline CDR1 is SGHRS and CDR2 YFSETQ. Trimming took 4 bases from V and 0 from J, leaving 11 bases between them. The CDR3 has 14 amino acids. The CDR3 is CASSRVRTSYEQYF. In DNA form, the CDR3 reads TGCGCCAGCAGCCGCGTACGGACCTCCTACGAGCAGTACTTC.

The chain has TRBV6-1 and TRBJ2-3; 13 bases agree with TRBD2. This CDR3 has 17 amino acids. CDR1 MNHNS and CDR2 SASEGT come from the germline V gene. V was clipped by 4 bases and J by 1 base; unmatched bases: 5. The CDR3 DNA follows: TGTGCCAGCAGTGGACTAGCGGGAGGTCTTGGCACAGATACGCAGTATTTT. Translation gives CASSGLAGGLGTDTQYF.

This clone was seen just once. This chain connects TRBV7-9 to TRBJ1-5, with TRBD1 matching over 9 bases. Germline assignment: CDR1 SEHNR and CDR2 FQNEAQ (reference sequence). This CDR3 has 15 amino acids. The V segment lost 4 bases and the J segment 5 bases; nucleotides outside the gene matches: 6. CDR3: CASSSNRGPDQPQHF. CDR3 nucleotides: TGTGCCAGCAGCTCTAACAGGGGGCCAGATCAGCCCCAGCATTTT.

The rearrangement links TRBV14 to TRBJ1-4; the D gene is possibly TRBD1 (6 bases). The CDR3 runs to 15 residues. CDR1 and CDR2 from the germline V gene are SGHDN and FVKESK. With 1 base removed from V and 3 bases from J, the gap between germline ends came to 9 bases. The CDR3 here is CASSQARGANEKLFF. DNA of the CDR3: TGTGCCAGCAGCCAAGCCAGGGGAGCTAATGAAAAACTGTTTTTT.

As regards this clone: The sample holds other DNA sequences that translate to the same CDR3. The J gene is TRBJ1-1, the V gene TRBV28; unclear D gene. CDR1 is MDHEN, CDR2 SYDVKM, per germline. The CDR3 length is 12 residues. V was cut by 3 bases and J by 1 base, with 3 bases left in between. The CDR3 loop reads CASSLWNTEAFF. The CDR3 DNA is TGTGCCAGCAGTTTGTGGAACACTGAAGCTTTCTTT. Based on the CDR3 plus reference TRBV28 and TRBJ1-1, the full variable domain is DVKVTQSSRYLVKRTGEKVFLECVQDMDHENMFWYRQDPGLGLRLIYFSYDVKMKEKGDIPEGYSVSREKKERFSLILESASTNQTSMYLCASSLWNTEAFFGQGTRLTVV.

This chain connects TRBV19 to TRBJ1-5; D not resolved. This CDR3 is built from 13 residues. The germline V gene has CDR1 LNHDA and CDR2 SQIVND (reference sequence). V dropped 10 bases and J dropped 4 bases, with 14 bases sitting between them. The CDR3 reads CATQKRKNQPQHF. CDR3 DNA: TGTGCCACTCAAAAAAGGAAGAATCAGCCCCAGCATTTT.

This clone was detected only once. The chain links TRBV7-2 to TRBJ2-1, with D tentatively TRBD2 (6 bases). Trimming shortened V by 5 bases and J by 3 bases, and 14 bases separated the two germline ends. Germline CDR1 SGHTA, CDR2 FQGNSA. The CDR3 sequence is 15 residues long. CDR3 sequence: CASSRDWGSYNEQFF. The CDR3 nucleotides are TGTGCCAGCAGCCGGGACTGGGGAAGCTACAATGAGCAGTTCTTC.

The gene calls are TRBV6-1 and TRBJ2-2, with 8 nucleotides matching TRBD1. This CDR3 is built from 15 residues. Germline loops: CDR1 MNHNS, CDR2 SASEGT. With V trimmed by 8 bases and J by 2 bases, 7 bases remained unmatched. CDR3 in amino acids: CASVRDRLNTGELFF. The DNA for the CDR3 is TGTGCCAGCGTGAGGGACAGGCTCAACACCGGGGAGCTGTTTTTT.

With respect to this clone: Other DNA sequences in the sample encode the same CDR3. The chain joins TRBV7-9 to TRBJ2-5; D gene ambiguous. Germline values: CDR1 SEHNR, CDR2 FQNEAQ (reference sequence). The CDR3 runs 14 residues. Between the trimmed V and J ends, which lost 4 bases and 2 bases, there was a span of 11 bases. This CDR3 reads CASSSMTGQETQYF. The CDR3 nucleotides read TGTGCCAGCAGCTCGATGACGGGTCAAGAGACCCAGTACTTC.

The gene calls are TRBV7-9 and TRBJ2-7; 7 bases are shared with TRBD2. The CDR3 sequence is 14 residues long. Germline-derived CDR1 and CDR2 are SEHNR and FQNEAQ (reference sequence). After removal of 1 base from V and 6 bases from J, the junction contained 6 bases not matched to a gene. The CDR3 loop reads CASSLGTRVGEQYF. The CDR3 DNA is TGTGCCAGCAGCTTAGGGACTAGGGTAGGCGAGCAGTACTTC.

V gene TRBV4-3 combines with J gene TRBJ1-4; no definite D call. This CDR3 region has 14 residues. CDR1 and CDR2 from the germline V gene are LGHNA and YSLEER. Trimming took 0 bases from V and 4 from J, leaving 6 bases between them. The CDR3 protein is CASSQEPVNEKLFF. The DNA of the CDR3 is TGCGCCAGCAGCCAAGAACCAGTTAATGAAAAACTGTTTTTT.

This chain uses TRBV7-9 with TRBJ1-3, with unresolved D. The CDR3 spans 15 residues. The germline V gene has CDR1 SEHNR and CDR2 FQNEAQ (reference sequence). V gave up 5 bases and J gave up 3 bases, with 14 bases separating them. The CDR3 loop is CASSPTQAVGNTIYF. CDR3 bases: TGTGCCAGCAGCCCCACGCAGGCCGTTGGAAACACCATATATTTT.

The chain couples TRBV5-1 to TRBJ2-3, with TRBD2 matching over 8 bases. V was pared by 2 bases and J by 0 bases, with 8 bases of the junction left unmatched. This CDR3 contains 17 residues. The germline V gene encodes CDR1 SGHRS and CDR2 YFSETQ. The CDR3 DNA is TGCGCCAGCAGCTTTGAAAGCGGGAGATATAGCACAGATACGCAGTATTTT. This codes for CASSFESGRYSTDTQYF.

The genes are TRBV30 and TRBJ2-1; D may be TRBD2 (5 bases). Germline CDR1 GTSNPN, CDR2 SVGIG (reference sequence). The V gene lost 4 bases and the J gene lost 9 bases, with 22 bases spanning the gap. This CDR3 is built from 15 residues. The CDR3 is CAWTLRGLRTGEQFF. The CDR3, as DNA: TGTGCCTGGACGCTCCGAGGACTCCGAACGGGTGAGCAGTTCTTC.

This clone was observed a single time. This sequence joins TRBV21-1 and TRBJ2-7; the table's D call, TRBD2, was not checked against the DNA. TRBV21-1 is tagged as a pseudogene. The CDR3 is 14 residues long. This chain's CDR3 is CASSKHGSSYEQYF. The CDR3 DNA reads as TGTGCCAGCAGTAAGCATGGGAGCTCCTACGAGCAGTACTTC.

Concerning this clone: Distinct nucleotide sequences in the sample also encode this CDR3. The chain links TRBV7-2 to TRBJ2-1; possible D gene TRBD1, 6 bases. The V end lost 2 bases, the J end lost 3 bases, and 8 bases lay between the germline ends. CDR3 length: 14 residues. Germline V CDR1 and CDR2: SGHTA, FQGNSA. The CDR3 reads CASSLRGFYNEQFF. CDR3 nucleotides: TGTGCCAGCAGCTTAAGGGGGTTCTACAATGAGCAGTTCTTC.